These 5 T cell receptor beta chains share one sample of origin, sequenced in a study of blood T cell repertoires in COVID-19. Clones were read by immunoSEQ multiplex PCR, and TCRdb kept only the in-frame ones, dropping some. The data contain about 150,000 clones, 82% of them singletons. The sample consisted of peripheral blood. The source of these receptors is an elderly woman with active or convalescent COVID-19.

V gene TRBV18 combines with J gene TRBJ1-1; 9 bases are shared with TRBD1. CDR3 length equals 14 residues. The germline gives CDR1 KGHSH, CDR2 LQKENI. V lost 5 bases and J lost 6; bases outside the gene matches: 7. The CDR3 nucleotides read TGTGCCAGCTCAGCAACAGGGGGCGCGGCTGAAGCTTTCTTT. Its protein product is CASSATGGAAEAFF.

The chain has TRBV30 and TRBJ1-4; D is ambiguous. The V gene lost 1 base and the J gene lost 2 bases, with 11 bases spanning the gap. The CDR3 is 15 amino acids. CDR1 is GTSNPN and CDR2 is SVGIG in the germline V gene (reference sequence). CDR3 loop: CAWSAPGMTNEKLFF. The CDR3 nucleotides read TGTGCCTGGAGTGCCCCCGGGATGACTAATGAAAAACTGTTTTTT.

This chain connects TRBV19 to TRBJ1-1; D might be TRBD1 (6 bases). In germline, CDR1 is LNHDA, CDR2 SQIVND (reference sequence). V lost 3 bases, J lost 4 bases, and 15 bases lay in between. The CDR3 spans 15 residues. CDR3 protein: CASSMAQGWSTEAFF. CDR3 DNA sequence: TGTGCCAGTAGTATGGCTCAGGGGTGGAGCACTGAAGCTTTCTTT.

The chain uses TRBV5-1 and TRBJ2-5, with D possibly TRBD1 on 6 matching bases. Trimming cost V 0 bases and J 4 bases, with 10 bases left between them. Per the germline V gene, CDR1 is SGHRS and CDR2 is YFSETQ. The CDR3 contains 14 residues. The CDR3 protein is CASSLGLGAETQYF. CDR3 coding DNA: TGCGCCAGCAGCTTGGGTCTGGGGGCAGAGACCCAGTACTTC.

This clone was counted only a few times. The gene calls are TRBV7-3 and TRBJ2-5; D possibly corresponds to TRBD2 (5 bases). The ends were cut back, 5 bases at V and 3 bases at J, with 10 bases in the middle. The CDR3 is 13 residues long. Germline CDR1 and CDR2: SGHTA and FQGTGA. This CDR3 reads CASSPAGKETQYF. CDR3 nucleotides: TGTGCCAGCAGCCCCGCCGGGAAAGAGACCCAGTACTTC. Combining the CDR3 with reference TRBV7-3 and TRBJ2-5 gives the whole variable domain GAGVSQTPSNKVTEKGKYVELRCDPISGHTALYWYRQSLGQGPEFLIYFQGTGAADDSGLPNDRFFAVRPEGSVSTLKIQRTERGDSAVYLCASSPAGKETQYFGPGTRLLVL.